This TCR beta chain originates from a study of shared clonotypes between healthy human individuals. The study, taken as a whole, reports: Non-shared clonotypes displayed generation probabilities falling below those of clonotypes present in all four donors. Few donors restricted represented genetic and exposure-history diversity.

Naive CD8 cells lacked CD45RO and underwent positive selection for CCR7, leaving out terminally differentiated effector memory CD45RA+ cells. HIV-negative, healthy adults without recent acute infections or vaccinations were the donors. CDR1 is SEHNR, CDR2 FQNEAQ, per germline (reference sequence). The CDR3 sequence is 12 residues long. V was pared by 5 bases and J by 4 bases, with 9 bases between. Sequencing used immunoSEQ multiplex PCR; TCRdb keeps in-frame clones, though not all of them. This sample has approximately 2,200,000 clones; roughly 91% occur once, and the top ten carry around 1.7%. This clone appeared a single time. Its target is not known. Within the sample, other DNA sequences also encode this same CDR3.

The sequenced sample consisted of naive CD8+ T cells from PBMCs. The receptor's source is a man aged 18 to 29 in good health. Some clones in this sample may be carry-over from other donors' samples. The J gene is TRBJ2-7, the V gene TRBV7-9; D is perhaps TRBD1 or TRBD2 (5 bases each). CDR3 DNA sequence: TGTGCCAGCAGCGGGGGTTCGTACGAGCAGTACTTC. Residues: CASSGGSYEQYF.